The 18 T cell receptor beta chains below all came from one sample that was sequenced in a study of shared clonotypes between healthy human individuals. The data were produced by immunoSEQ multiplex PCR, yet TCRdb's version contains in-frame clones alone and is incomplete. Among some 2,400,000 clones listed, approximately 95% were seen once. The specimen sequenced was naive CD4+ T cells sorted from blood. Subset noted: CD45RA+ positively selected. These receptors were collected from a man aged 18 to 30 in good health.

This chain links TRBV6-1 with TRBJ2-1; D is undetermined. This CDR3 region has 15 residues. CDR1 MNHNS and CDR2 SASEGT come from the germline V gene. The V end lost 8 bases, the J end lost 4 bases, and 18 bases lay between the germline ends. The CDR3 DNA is TGTGCCAGCTCCCGACGGAAAGAAGCATACAATGAGCAGTTCTTC. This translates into CASSRRKEAYNEQFF.

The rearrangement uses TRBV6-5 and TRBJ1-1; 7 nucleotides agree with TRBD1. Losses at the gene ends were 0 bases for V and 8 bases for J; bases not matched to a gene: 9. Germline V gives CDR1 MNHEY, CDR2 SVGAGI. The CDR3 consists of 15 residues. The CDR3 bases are TGTGCCAGCAGTTACTCGAACGGCCCGACAGGGGAAGCTTTCTTT. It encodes CASSYSNGPTGEAFF.

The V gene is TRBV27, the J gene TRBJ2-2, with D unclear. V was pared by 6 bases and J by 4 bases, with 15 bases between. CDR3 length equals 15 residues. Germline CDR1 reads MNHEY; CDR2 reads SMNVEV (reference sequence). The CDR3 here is CASSRARALTGELFF. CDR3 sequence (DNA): TGTGCCAGCAGCCGGGCTAGGGCCCTCACCGGGGAGCTGTTTTTT.

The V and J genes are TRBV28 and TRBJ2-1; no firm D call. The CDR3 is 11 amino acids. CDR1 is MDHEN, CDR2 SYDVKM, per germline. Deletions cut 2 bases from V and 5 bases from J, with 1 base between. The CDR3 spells CASSLHNEQFF. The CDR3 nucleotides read TGTGCCAGCAGTTTACACAATGAGCAGTTCTTC.

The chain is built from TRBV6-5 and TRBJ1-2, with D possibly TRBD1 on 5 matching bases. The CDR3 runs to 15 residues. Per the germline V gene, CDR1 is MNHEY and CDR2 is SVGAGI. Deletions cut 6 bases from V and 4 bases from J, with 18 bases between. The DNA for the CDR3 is TGTGCCAGCAGGCCCAGTACGCTGACAGCCTATGGCTACACCTTC. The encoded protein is CASRPSTLTAYGYTF.

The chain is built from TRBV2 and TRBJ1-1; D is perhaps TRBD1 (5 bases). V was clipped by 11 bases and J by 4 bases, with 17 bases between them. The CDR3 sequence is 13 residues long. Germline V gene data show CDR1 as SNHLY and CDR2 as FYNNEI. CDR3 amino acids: CASGGGFGTEAFF. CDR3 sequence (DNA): TGTGCCTCCGGGGGAGGGTTTGGCACTGAAGCTTTCTTT. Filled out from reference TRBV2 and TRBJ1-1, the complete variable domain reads EPEVTQTPSHQVTQMGQEVILRCVPISNHLYFYWYRQILGQKVEFLVSFYNNEISEKSEIFDDQFSVERPDGSNFTLKIRSTKLEDSAMYFCASGGGFGTEAFFGQGTRLTVV.

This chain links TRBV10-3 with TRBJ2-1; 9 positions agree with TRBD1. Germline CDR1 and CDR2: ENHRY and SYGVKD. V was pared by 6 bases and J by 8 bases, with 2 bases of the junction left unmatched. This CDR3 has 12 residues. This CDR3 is CAISRTGDEQFF. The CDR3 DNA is TGTGCCATCAGCCGGACAGGGGATGAGCAGTTCTTC.

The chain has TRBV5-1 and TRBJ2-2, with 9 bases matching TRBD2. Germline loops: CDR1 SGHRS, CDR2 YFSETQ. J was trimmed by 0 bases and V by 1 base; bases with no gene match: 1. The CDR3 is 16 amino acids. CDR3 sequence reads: CASSLLAGPNTGELFF. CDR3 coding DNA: TGCGCCAGCAGCTTGCTAGCGGGGCCGAACACCGGGGAGCTGTTTTTT. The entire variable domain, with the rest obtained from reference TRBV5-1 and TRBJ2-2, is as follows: KAGVTQTPRYLIKTRGQQVTLSCSPISGHRSVSWYQQTPGQGLQFLFEYFSETQRNKGNFPGRFSGRQFSNSRSEMNVSTLELGDSALYLCASSLLAGPNTGELFFGEGSRLTVL.

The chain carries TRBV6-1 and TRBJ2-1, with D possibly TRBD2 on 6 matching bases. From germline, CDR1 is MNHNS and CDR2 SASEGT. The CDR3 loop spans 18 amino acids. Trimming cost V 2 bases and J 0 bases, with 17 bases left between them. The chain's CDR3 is CASSEFGAAGFSYNEQFF. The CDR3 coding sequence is TGTGCCAGCAGTGAATTTGGGGCGGCGGGATTCTCCTACAATGAGCAGTTCTTC.

CDR3 amino acids: CAWSTPGVLGYYF. The CDR3 coding sequence is TGTGCCTGGAGTACACCGGGGGTATTAGGGTACTATTTT. The rearrangement uses TRBV30 and TRBJ2-3; tentative D call: TRBD2 (6 bases). V was trimmed by 2 bases and J by 15 bases, leaving 21 bases between them. This CDR3 has 13 amino acids. The germline CDR1 and CDR2 sequences are GTSNPN and SVGIG (reference sequence).

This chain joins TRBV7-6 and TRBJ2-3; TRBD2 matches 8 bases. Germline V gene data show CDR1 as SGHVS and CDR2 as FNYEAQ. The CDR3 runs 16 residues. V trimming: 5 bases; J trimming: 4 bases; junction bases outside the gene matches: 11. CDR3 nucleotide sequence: TGTGCCAGCAGCGAGATGGCAGGACTAGCTTCAGATACGCAGTATTTT. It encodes CASSEMAGLASDTQYF.

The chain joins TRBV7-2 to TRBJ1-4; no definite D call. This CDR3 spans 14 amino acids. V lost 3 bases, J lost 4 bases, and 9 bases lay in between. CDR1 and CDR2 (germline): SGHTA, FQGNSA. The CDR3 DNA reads TGTGCCAGCAGCTTCGACGGAAGTAATGAAAAACTGTTTTTT. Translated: CASSFDGSNEKLFF.

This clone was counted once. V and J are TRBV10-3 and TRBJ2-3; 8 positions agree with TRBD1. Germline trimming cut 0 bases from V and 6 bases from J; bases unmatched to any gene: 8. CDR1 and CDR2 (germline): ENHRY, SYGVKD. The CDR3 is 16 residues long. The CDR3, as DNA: TGTGCCATCAGTGAGTCGAATGCAGGGGGCCGGGATACGCAGTATTTT. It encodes CAISESNAGGRDTQYF.

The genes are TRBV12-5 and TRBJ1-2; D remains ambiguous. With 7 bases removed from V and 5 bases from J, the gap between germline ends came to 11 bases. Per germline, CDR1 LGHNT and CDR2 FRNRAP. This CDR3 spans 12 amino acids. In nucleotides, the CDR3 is TGTGCTAGTGCCATCGGCCTGTATGGCTACACCTTC. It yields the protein CASAIGLYGYTF.

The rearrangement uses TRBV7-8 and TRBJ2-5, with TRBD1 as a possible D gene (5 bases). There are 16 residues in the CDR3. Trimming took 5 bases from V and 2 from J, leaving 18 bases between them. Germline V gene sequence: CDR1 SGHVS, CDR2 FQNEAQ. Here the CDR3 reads CASSTRWGVGQETQYF. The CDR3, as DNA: TGTGCCAGCAGCACAAGGTGGGGCGTGGGGCAAGAGACCCAGTACTTC.

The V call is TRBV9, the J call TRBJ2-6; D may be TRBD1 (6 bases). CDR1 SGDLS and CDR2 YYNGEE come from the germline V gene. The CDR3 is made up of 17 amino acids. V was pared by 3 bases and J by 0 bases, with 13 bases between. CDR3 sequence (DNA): TGTGCCAGCAGCGCCGGACAGACCTACTCTGGGGCCAACGTCCTGACTTTC. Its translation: CASSAGQTYSGANVLTF.

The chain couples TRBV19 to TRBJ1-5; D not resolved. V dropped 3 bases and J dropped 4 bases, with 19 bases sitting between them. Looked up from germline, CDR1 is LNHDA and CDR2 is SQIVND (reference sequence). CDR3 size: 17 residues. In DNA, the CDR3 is TGTGCCAGTAGTATTTTATGGGCAGAAACAAGTAATCAGCCCCAGCATTTT. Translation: CASSILWAETSNQPQHF. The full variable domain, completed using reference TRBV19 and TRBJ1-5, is DGGITQSPKYLFRKEGQNVTLSCEQNLNHDAMYWYRQDPGQGLRLIYYSQIVNDFQKGDIAEGYSVSREKKESFPLTVTSAQKNPTAFYLCASSILWAETSNQPQHFGDGTRLSIL.

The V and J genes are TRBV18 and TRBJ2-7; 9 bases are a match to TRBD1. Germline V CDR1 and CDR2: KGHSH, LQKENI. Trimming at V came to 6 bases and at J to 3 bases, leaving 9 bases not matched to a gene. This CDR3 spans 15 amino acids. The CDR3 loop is CASSLRDRDYYEQYF. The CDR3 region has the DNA TGTGCCAGCTCTCTCCGGGACAGGGATTACTACGAGCAGTACTTC.